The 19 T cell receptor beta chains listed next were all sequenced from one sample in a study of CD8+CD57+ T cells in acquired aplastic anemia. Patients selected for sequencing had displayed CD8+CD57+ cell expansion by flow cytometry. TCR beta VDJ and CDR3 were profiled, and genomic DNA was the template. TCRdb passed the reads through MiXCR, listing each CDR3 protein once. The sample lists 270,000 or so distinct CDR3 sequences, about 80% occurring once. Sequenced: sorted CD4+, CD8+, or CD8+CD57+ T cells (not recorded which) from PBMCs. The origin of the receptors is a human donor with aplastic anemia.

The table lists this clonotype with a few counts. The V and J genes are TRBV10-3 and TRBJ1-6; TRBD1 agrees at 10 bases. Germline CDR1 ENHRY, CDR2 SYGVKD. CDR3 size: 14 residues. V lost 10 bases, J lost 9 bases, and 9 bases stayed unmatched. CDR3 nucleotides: TGTGCCAACTCCGGGACAGGGGTAGGTTCACCCCTCCACTTT. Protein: CANSGTGVGSPLHF.

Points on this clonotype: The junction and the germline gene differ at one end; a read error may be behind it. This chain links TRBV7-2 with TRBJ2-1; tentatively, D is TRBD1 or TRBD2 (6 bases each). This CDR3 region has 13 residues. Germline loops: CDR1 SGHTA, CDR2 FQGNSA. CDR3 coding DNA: TGTGCCAGCAGCGTAGGGGGGAGTCATGAGAAGTTCTTC. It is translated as CASSVGGSHEKFF.

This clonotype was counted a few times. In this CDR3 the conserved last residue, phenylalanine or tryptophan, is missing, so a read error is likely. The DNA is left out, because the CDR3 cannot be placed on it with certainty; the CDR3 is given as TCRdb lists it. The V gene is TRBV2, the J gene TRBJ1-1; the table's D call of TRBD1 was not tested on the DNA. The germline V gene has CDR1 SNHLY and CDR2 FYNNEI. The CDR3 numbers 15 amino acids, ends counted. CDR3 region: CASGVGGTDTQYFGL.

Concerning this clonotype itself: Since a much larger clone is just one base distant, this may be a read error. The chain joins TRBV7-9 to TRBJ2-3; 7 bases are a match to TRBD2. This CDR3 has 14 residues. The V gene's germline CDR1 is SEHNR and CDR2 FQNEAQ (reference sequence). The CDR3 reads CASTLGRGPPGANF. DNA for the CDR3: TGTGCCAGCACCCTAGGGAGGGGCCCCCCTGGGGCCAACTTT.

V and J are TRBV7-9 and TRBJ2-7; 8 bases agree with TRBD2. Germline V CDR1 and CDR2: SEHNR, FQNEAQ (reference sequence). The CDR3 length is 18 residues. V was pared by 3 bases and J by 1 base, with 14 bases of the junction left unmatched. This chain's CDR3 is CASSFQRRGGHSSYEQYF. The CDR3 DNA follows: TGTGCCAGCAGCTTCCAGAGACGGGGGGGTCACAGTTCCTACGAGCAGTACTTC.

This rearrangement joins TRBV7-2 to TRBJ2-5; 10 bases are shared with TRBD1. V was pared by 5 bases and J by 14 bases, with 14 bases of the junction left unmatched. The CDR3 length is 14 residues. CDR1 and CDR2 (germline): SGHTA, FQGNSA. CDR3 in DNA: TGTGCCAGCAGCAGGGGACAGGGGCAAAACTCTGACTACTTC. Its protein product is CASSRGQGQNSDYF.

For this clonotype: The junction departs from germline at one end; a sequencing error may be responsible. The CDR3 coding sequence is TGTGCCAGCAGCGTAGGCTCAGGTCCCGAGAAGCTTGATTTT. Translated, it gives CASSVGSGPEKLDF. The gene calls are TRBV9 and TRBJ2-3, with D unresolved. The CDR3 contains 14 residues. Germline CDR1 reads SGDLS; CDR2 reads YYNGEE.

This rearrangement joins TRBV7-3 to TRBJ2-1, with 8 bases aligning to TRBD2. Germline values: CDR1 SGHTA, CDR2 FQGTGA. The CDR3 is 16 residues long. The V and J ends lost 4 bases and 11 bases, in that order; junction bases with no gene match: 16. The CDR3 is CASSSSGGGTDAQQFF. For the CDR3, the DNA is TGTGCCAGCAGCTCCTCGGGGGGGGGCACAGATGCGCAGCAGTTCTTC.

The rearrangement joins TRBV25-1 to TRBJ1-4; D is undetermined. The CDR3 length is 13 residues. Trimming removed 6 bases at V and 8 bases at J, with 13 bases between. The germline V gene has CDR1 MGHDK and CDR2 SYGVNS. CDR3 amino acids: CASRPGHTEKLFF. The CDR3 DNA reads TGTGCCAGCAGGCCGGGCCATACGGAAAAACTGTTTTTT.

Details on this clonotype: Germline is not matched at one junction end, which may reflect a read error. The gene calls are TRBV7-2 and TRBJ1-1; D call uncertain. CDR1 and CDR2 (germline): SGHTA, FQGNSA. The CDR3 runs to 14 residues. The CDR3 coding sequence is TGTGCCAGCAGCGTCGCGGCGCAACTCACTGAAGATATCTTT. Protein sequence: CASSVAAQLTEDIF. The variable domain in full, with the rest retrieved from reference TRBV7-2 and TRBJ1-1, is GAGVSQSPSNKVTEKGKDVELRCDPISGHTALYWYRQSLGQGLEFLIYFQGNSAPDKSGLPSDRFSAERTGGSVSTLTIQRTQQEDSAVYLCASSVAAQLTEDIFGQGTRLTVV.

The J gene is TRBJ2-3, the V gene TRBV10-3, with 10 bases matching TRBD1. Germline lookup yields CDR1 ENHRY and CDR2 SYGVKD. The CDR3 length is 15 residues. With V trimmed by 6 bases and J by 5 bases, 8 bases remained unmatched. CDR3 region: CAIRGGTGVGDTQYF. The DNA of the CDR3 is TGTGCCATCAGGGGAGGGACAGGGGTAGGAGATACGCAGTATTTT.

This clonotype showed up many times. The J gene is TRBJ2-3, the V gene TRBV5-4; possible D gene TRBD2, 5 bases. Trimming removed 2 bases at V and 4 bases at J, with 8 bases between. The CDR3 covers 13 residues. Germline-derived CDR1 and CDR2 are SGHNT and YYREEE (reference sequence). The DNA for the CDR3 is TGTGCCAGCAGCTTTGGTAGCGCAGATACGCAGTATTTT. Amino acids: CASSFGSADTQYF.

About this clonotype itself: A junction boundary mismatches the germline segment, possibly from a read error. In DNA form, the CDR3 reads TGTGCCAGCAGCGGAGGGGGCCAGAGCTCAGATACGCACTTC. Amino acid sequence: CASSGGGQSSDTHF. This chain connects TRBV9 to TRBJ2-7; TRBD1 matches at 7 bases. Germline CDR1 reads SGDLS; CDR2 reads YYNGEE. The CDR3 runs to 14 residues.

Here the CDR3 reads CASSPDFGRKTQYF. CDR3 bases: TGTGCCAGCAGCCCGGACTTTGGGCGCAAGACCCAGTACTTC. The V call is TRBV11-2, the J call TRBJ2-5, with a tentative D call TRBD2 (5 bases). CDR1 and CDR2 (germline): SGHAT, FQNNGV. The CDR3 extends over 14 amino acids. The V and J ends lost 5 bases and 6 bases respectively, with 16 bases between them.

The CDR3, as DNA: TGTGCCAGCAGCATGGGGAGTCAGCGGGGAGAGACCCAGTACTTC. It translates to CASSMGSQRGETQYF. J is TRBJ2-5 and V is TRBV7-8; TRBD2 matches at 7 bases. This CDR3 comprises 15 residues. The germline gives CDR1 SGHVS, CDR2 FQNEAQ. Trimming cost V 5 bases and J 4 bases; bases outside gene matches: 10.

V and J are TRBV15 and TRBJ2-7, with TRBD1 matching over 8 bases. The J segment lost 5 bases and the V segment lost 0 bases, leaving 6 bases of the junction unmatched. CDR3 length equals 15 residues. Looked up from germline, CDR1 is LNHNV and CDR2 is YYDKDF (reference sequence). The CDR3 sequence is CATSRDGQGNDEQYF. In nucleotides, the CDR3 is TGTGCCACCAGCAGAGACGGACAGGGCAACGACGAGCAGTACTTC.

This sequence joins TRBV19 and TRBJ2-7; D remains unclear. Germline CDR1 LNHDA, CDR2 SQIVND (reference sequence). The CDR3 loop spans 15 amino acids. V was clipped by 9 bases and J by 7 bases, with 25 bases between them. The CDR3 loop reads CASSLVGTGSNEQYV. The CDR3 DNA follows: TGTGCCAGCAGCTTAGTAGGCACTGGCTCCAATGAGCAGTACGTC.

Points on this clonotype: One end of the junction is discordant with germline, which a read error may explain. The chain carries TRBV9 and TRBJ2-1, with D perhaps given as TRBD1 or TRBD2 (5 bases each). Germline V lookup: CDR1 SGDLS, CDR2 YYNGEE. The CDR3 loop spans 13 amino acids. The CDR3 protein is CASSDGGVTEYFF. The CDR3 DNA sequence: TGTGCCAGCAGCGATGGGGGAGTTACTGAGTATTTTTTC.

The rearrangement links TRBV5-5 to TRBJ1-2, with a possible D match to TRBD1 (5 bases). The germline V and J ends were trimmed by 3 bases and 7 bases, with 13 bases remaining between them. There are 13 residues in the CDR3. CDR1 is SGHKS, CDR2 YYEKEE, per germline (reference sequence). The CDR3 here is CASSSSQAGGYTF. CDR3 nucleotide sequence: TGTGCCAGCAGCTCCTCACAGGCAGGTGGCTACACCTTC.